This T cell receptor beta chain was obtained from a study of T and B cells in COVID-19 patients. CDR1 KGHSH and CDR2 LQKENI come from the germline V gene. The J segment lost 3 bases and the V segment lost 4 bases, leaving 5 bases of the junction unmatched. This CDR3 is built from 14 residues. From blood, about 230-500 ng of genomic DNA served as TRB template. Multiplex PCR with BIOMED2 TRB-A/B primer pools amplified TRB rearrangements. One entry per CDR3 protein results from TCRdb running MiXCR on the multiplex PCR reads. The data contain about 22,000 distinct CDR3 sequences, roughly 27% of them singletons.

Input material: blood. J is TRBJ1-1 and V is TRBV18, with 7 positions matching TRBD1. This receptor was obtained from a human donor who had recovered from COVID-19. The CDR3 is CASSLQGWDTEAFF. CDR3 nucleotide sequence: TGTGCCAGCTCACTACAGGGGTGGGACACTGAAGCTTTCTTT.